The rows below give T cell receptor beta chains drawn from one sample of a study of response to subunit inactivated influenza vaccine. TCRdb itself ran the RT-PCR reads through MiXCR, one entry per CDR3 protein. The table lists approximately 480,000 distinct CDR3 sequences, approximately 10% of them singletons. This specimen consisted of PBMCs from blood, obtained 45 days after vaccination. Receptors were obtained from a man between 50 and 59 years old who received an inactivated influenza vaccine. Each CDR3 is given with its conserved first and last residue. A D gene is named only where the DNA matches it firmly. Clone size is shown for a subset of rows, as once, few, many or a class of expanded clone.

clone_size | j_call | v_call | d_call | cdr3_nt | cdr3_aa
many | TRBJ2-1 | TRBV4-3 | . | TGCGCCAGCAGTCGCGAGAATGAGCAGTTCTTC | CASSRENEQFF
. | TRBJ2-2 | TRBV2 | . | TGTGCCAGCAGTGAATCCTTTGGGGAGACCCCGAACACCGGGGAGCTGTTTTTT | CASSESFGETPNTGELFF
. | TRBJ2-7 | TRBV7-9 | . | TGTGCCAGCAAACGGGACTCCCTGGGCGAGCAGTACTTC | CASKRDSLGEQYF
many | TRBJ2-3 | TRBV7-2 | . | TGTGCCACGGGCGGATACACAGATACGCAGTATTTT | CATGGYTDTQYF
many | TRBJ2-1 | TRBV11-2 | . | TGTGCCAGCAGCTTTTCACAGTCCGAACCGTTCTTC | CASSFSQSEPFF
. | TRBJ2-5 | TRBV20-1 | . | TGCAGTGCTAGAGGAGCTGGGGAGACCCAGTACTTC | CSARGAGETQYF
many | TRBJ1-1 | TRBV12-3/TRBV12-4 | . | TGTGCCAGCAGGCCGACAGGGAACACTGAAGCTTTCTTT | CASRPTGNTEAFF
. | TRBJ2-4 | TRBV27 | . | TGTGCCAGCAGTTCCTGGGCCTTCGGGGACATTCAGTACTTC | CASSSWAFGDIQYF
many | TRBJ2-3 | TRBV10-3 | TRBD2 | TGTGCCATCAGTGAGCTAGCGGTGCTTCATACGCAGTATTTT | CAISELAVLHTQYF
. | TRBJ2-7 | TRBV20-1 | . | TGCAGTGCTAGAGTCGGGGGCCCCGTAGGGAACTACGAGCAGTACTTC | CSARVGGPVGNYEQYF
few | TRBJ2-7 | TRBV11-2 | TRBD2 | TGTGCCAGCAGCTTGGGACTAGCTTCAGAGTACGAGCAGTACTTC | CASSLGLASEYEQYF
few | TRBJ2-1 | TRBV7-8 | TRBD2 | TGTGCCAGCAGCCCGTGGCGGGAGATGTTCTACAATGAGCAGTTCTTC | CASSPWREMFYNEQFF
. | TRBJ2-5 | TRBV20-1 | . | TGCAGTGCTACCGTGGGAGACCCAAGGTGGGAGACCCAGTACTTC | CSATVGDPRWETQYF
many | TRBJ2-3 | TRBV12-3/TRBV12-4 | TRBD2 | TGTGCCAGCAGTTCCGCGGGGGGCACAGATACGCAGTATTTT | CASSSAGGTDTQYF
few | TRBJ2-1 | TRBV2 | . | TGTGCCAGCAGTGAAGCGCTTCAGGACGGGGAGCAGTTCTTC | CASSEALQDGEQFF
. | TRBJ1-1 | TRBV27 | TRBD1 | TGTGCCAGCAGAGAAGGGACAGGGGGCTTCTTT | CASREGTGGFF
few | TRBJ1-1 | TRBV3-1 | . | TGTGCCAGCAGCCAAGTGTTGGGGGGCACTGAAGCTTTCTTT | CASSQVLGGTEAFF
. | TRBJ2-7 | TRBV7-2 | TRBD2 | TGTGCCAGCAGTGATCCTCCCCTTAGCGGGATGGGGGAGCAGTACTTC | CASSDPPLSGMGEQYF
. | TRBJ1-1 | TRBV6-5 | . | TGTGCCAGCAGTTACTCACAAGTCAACACTGAAGCTTTCTTT | CASSYSQVNTEAFF
. | TRBJ1-1 | TRBV5-1 | TRBD1 | TGCGCCAGCAGCTTAGGACAGGTCAAAGGGGGTGAAGCTTTCTTT | CASSLGQVKGGEAFF
. | TRBJ1-2 | TRBV12-3/TRBV12-4 | . | TGTGCCAGCAGTTTACAGCAGAACTATGGCTACACCTTC | CASSLQQNYGYTF
. | TRBJ2-2 | TRBV20-1 | . | TGCAGTGGGCGTGTGGGGGTGGCCACCGGGGAGCTGTTTTTT | CSGRVGVATGELFF
few | TRBJ2-3 | TRBV20-1 | TRBD1 | TGCAGTGCTAGAGGGAAGGGACAGGGGTGGTCAGATACGCAGTATTTT | CSARGKGQGWSDTQYF
few | TRBJ1-6 | TRBV15 | . | TGTGCCACCAGCAGAGATCTCAATTCACCCCTCCACTTT | CATSRDLNSPLHF
many | TRBJ2-1 | TRBV12-3/TRBV12-4 | TRBD2 | TGTGCCAGCAGTGCCCGGGGACTAGCGGCCTACAATGAGCAGTTCTTC | CASSARGLAAYNEQFF
few | TRBJ2-7 | TRBV12-3/TRBV12-4 | TRBD2 | TGTGCCAGCAGTTCAGGACTAGCGGGAGGGGACGAGCAGTACTTC | CASSSGLAGGDEQYF
. | TRBJ1-6 | TRBV12-3/TRBV12-4 | . | TGTGCCAGCAGTTTTACAGGGCGCCGGGGTTCACCCCTCCACTTT | CASSFTGRRGSPLHF
few | TRBJ2-7 | TRBV28 | TRBD2 | TGTGCCAGCAGTTTTATCAGCGGGGGGCCGGGGTACGAGCAGTACTTC | CASSFISGGPGYEQYF
few | TRBJ1-1 | TRBV5-6 | . | TGTGCCAGCGGACGAGGGGTCTCCTATTTGAACACTGAAGCTTTCTTT | CASGRGVSYLNTEAFF
. | TRBJ2-7 | TRBV28 | . | TGTGCCAGCAGTTTATGGGGGATTTCCTACGAGCAGTACTTC | CASSLWGISYEQYF
many | TRBJ2-5 | TRBV19 | . | TGTGCCAGTAGTATAGATGATGGAGAGACCCAGTACTTC | CASSIDDGETQYF
. | TRBJ1-2 | TRBV20-1 | . | TGCAGTGCTACCCCCTATGAGGCAGGTTCCTATGGCTACTCCTTC | CSATPYEAGSYGYSF
few | TRBJ2-7 | TRBV12-3/TRBV12-4 | TRBD2 | TGTGCCAGCACTCCGGGACTAGCGGGAGGATACGAGCAGTACTTC | CASTPGLAGGYEQYF
. | TRBJ2-3 | TRBV15 | . | TGTGCCACCAGCATGGGGGGTAACCTCTTTACAGATACGCAGTATTTT | CATSMGGNLFTDTQYF